This T cell receptor beta chain was captured by sequencing in a study of T cells after yellow fever vaccination. Template switching by 5'RACE produced TCR cDNA, adding a universal primer site and UMIs. One entry per CDR3 protein results from TCRdb running MiXCR on the 5' RACE reads. The repertoire holds approximately 34,000 distinct CDR3 sequences, with 6.6% as singletons. This clonotype has a count of ten or more. The CDR3 totals 15 residues. V lost 4 bases to trimming and J lost 6 bases; unmatched junction nucleotides: 5. From germline, CDR1 is SGHRS and CDR2 YFSETQ. The chain is built from TRBV5-1 and TRBJ2-1, with TRBD2 matching 12 bases. The sequencing used PBMCs, either bulk or a sorted T-cell subset (CD4+, CD8+, memory, or dextramer-sorted; not recorded which), collected on the day of the first yellow fever vaccination. This sequence was found in a man between 18 and 29 years old who received the YFV17D yellow fever vaccine. The CDR3 DNA sequence: TGCGCCAGCAGCACCGGACTAGCGGGGCGCAATGAGCAGTTCTTC. Protein sequence: CASSTGLAGRNEQFF.